These T cell receptor beta chains were read from a single sample in a study of cytotoxic CD8 clonotypes in ibrutinib-treated CLL. TCRdb's copy holds only in-frame clones and misses some; the assay was immunoSEQ multiplex PCR. The table records approximately 84,000 clones, roughly 80% of them present only once. Sample: PBMCs, taken after 12 months of ibrutinib treatment. The receptors were sampled from a human donor with chronic lymphocytic leukemia. CDR3s include the opening cysteine and the closing phenylalanine or tryptophan. The D gene is left open where the match is weak.

d_call j_call v_call cdr3_aa
- TRBJ1-1 TRBV28 CASSAQGRAFF
- TRBJ1-4 TRBV4-2 CASSQAQSPGGDNEKLFF
- TRBJ2-7 TRBV9 CASSPRPAAYEQYF
- TRBJ1-3 TRBV27 CASTGLNSGNTIYF
- TRBJ1-1 TRBV18 CASSPSTGGIDTEAFF
- TRBJ2-7 TRBV29-1 CSVRAGFYEQYF
TRBD2 TRBJ2-7 TRBV5-4 CASSGGLAGGPIHYEQYF
- TRBJ2-3 TRBV11-2 CASSFSGPPTDTQYF
- TRBJ1-2 TRBV27 CASSKDSGYGDGYTF
- TRBJ2-5 TRBV27 CASSFGPPQLVGGTQYF
- TRBJ2-1 TRBV29-1 CSVEGWLAGEQFF
TRBD2 TRBJ2-3 TRBV5-1 CASSPTSGGADTQYF
- TRBJ1-2 TRBV29-1 CSVDGGGEGYTF
- TRBJ1-5 TRBV5-1 CASSLSGLYHQPQHF
TRBD2 TRBJ2-3 TRBV4-3 CASSQTTSGIDTQYF
TRBD1 TRBJ2-6 TRBV12-5 CASGLVTGAPGANVLTF
- TRBJ2-1 TRBV5-4 CASSDWRGVSEQFF
- TRBJ2-3 TRBV7-9 CASTKGGGQRTDTQYF
TRBD2 TRBJ2-1 TRBV5-4 CASSHGTSGANGQFF
- TRBJ2-2 TRBV11-2 CASTSLGPGDTGELFF
- TRBJ2-5 TRBV2 CASSGGTAQETQYF
- TRBJ1-5 TRBV18 CASSRGFQGGDQPQHF
- TRBJ2-7 TRBV5-1 CASSLGGYEQYF
- TRBJ2-2 TRBV18 CASSPRGTGELFF
- TRBJ1-1 TRBV5-6 CASRPWSVDTEAFF
- TRBJ2-7 TRBV7-6 CASSLRGGEQYF
- TRBJ1-2 TRBV6-1 CASRGGRSPNYGYTF
- TRBJ1-5 TRBV18 CASSQDPSNQPQHF
TRBD1 TRBJ1-2 TRBV5-1 CASSAGTGKGGYTF
- TRBJ1-1 TRBV29-1 CSVAGRLNTEAFF
- TRBJ2-5 TRBV6-5 CASRVYLGFPTQYF
- TRBJ2-5 TRBV18 CASSPAVQETQYF
- TRBJ2-2 TRBV28 CASVAGNTGELFF
- TRBJ2-3 TRBV4-1 CASSQGWSDTDTQYF
- TRBJ1-6 TRBV7-3 CASSLGMVDSPLHF
- TRBJ2-3 TRBV11-2 CASSPTGATADTQYF
- TRBJ2-3 TRBV11-2 CASSPGLPGDTQYF
- - TRBV7-6 CASSLLGQGGYEQYF
TRBD1 TRBJ1-4 TRBV5-1 CASSRGLDRVIEKLFF
- TRBJ1-2 TRBV4-1 CASSQDRSGRDGYTF
- TRBJ1-4 TRBV7-8 CASSSDRLSNEKLFF
- TRBJ1-6 TRBV4-1 CASSQDQFGLGRGNSPLHF